A single sample is the source of the 19 T cell receptor beta chains below, sequenced in a study of CD8+ T cells in alopecia areata. Isolated RNA was reverse transcribed into cDNA used as the sequencing template. The data were produced by immunoSEQ multiplex PCR, yet TCRdb's version contains in-frame clones alone and is incomplete. Of 100,000 to 150,000 clones in the sample, about 59% were seen once. As for treatment: oral pan-JAK inhibitor, 5-10 mg twice daily. The source material was CD4+ T cells sorted from blood, sampled at week 4, from a patient treated with tofacitinib. These receptors all come from a human donor with alopecia areata.

The V and J genes are TRBV30 and TRBJ1-1, with D perhaps matching TRBD1 (6 bases). The length of the CDR3 is 13 residues. With 5 bases removed from V and 1 base from J, the gap between germline ends came to 11 bases. CDR1 and CDR2 from the germline V gene are GTSNPN and SVGIG (reference sequence). CDR3 nucleotide sequence: TGTGCCTGGGGGAGGACAGAGAACACTGAAGCTTTCTTT. Translation: CAWGRTENTEAFF. Full variable domain (missing parts from reference TRBV30 and TRBJ1-1): SQTIHQWPATLVQPVGSPLSLECTVEGTSNPNLYWYRQAAGRGLQLLFYSVGIGQISSEVPQNLSASRPQDRQFILSSKKLLLSDSGFYLCAWGRTENTEAFFGQGTRLTVV.

This clone was recorded a few times. The chain has TRBV30 and TRBJ2-3, with a possible D match to TRBD2 (6 bases). The V and J ends lost 2 bases and 2 bases respectively, with 11 bases between them. The CDR3 sequence is 14 residues long. The germline CDR1 and CDR2 sequences are GTSNPN and SVGIG (reference sequence). CDR3 in DNA: TGTGCCTGGAGTCGGGAGCGCAACACAGATACGCAGTATTTT. Translated: CAWSRERNTDTQYF. The complete variable domain, with remaining parts taken from reference TRBV30 and TRBJ2-3, reads SQTIHQWPATLVQPVGSPLSLECTVEGTSNPNLYWYRQAAGRGLQLLFYSVGIGQISSEVPQNLSASRPQDRQFILSSKKLLLSDSGFYLCAWSRERNTDTQYFGPGTRLTVL.

CDR3 DNA: TGCAGCACATTAACAGGGGCAGGCCAAGAGACCCAGTACTTC. Protein sequence: CSTLTGAGQETQYF. The rearrangement joins TRBV29-1 to TRBJ2-5; 7 nucleotides agree with TRBD1. The CDR3 contains 14 residues. Germline trimming cut 8 bases from V and 1 base from J; bases unmatched to any gene: 10. Germline V gene data show CDR1 as SQVTM and CDR2 as ANQGSEA.

V gene TRBV5-1 combines with J gene TRBJ2-3, with D uncertain. Trimming shortened V by 1 base and J by 0 bases, and 3 bases separated the two germline ends. The V gene's germline CDR1 is SGHRS and CDR2 YFSETQ. This CDR3 spans 13 amino acids. The CDR3 nucleotides are TGCGCCAGCAGCTTGCTAAGCACAGATACGCAGTATTTT. Translation gives CASSLLSTDTQYF.

The DNA of the CDR3 is TGTGCCAGCTCAAGCACAGGGAACTATGGCTACACCTTC. This gives the protein CASSSTGNYGYTF. This chain joins TRBV18 and TRBJ1-2, with D possibly being TRBD1 (6 bases). The germline V gene has CDR1 KGHSH and CDR2 LQKENI. V was cut by 5 bases and J by 2 bases, with 9 bases left in between. The length of the CDR3 is 13 residues. Filled out from reference TRBV18 and TRBJ1-2, the complete variable domain reads NAGVMQNPRHLVRRRGQEARLRCSPMKGHSHVYWYRQLPEEGLKFMVYLQKENIIDESGMPKERFSAEFPKEGPSILRIQQVVRGDSAAYFCASSSTGNYGYTFGSGTRLTVV.

The chain recombines TRBV10-3 with TRBJ2-6; tentatively, D is TRBD1 (6 bases). Germline lookup yields CDR1 ENHRY and CDR2 SYGVKD. This CDR3 comprises 16 residues. Trimming removed 0 bases from V and 2 bases from J, with 8 bases in between. CDR3 in amino acids: CAISESWGPGANVLTF. DNA for the CDR3: TGTGCCATCAGTGAGTCATGGGGGCCTGGGGCCAACGTCCTGACTTTC.

The rearrangement links TRBV2 to TRBJ1-1, with a possible D match to TRBD1 (5 bases). CDR1 and CDR2 (germline): SNHLY, FYNNEI. This CDR3 is 14 amino acids long. The V gene lost 6 bases and the J gene lost 0 bases, with 11 bases spanning the gap. CDR3 in amino acids: CASSKGRMNTEAFF. CDR3 bases: TGTGCCAGCAGCAAGGGACGGATGAACACTGAAGCTTTCTTT. The complete variable domain, with remaining parts taken from reference TRBV2 and TRBJ1-1, reads EPEVTQTPSHQVTQMGQEVILRCVPISNHLYFYWYRQILGQKVEFLVSFYNNEISEKSEIFDDQFSVERPDGSNFTLKIRSTKLEDSAMYFCASSKGRMNTEAFFGQGTRLTVV.

Many counts were recorded for this clone. The chain links TRBV5-1 to TRBJ1-4, with D possibly TRBD1 on 6 matching bases. The V gene lost 0 bases and the J gene lost 5 bases, with 11 bases spanning the gap. Germline lookup yields CDR1 SGHRS and CDR2 YFSETQ. This CDR3 comprises 15 residues. CDR3 sequence: CASSLAGTLNEKLFF. The CDR3 bases are TGCGCCAGCAGCTTGGCGGGGACACTGAATGAAAAACTGTTTTTT.

In this sample, this clone turned up once. This chain uses TRBV30 with TRBJ2-1; D unresolved. The germline V and J ends were trimmed by 3 bases and 5 bases, with 11 bases remaining between them. This CDR3 spans 13 amino acids. The germline gives CDR1 GTSNPN, CDR2 SVGIG (reference sequence). For the CDR3, the DNA is TGTGCCTGGAGACCCGGGCTAGACAATGAGCAGTTCTTC. This sequence encodes CAWRPGLDNEQFF.

This clone is deemed medium-sized. The chain uses TRBV7-9 and TRBJ2-3, with D possibly matching TRBD1 (5 bases). V was clipped by 6 bases and J by 0 bases, with 25 bases between them. The CDR3 loop spans 19 amino acids. CDR1 is SEHNR and CDR2 is FQNEAQ in the germline V gene (reference sequence). CDR3 sequence: CASRNAIGASTTSTDTQYF. CDR3 in DNA: TGTGCCAGCAGGAATGCAATTGGGGCCAGCACGACTAGCACAGATACGCAGTATTTT. Supplemented by reference TRBV7-9 and TRBJ2-3, the full variable domain reads DTGVSQNPRHKITKRGQNVTFRCDPISEHNRLYWYRQTLGQGPEFLTYFQNEAQLEKSRLLSDRFSAERPKGSFSTLEIQRTEQGDSAMYLCASRNAIGASTTSTDTQYFGPGTRLTVL.

This clone was seen more than once but under ten times. The chain carries TRBV4-1 and TRBJ2-3; no reliable D call. V lost 1 base, J lost 4 bases, and 6 bases lay in between. In germline, CDR1 is MGHRA, CDR2 YSYEKL. The CDR3 is 13 amino acids. The chain's CDR3 is CASSQGHADTQYF. CDR3 in DNA: TGCGCCAGCAGCCAAGGGCATGCAGATACGCAGTATTTT.

The chain carries TRBV25-1 and TRBJ2-1; possibly TRBD2 for D (5 bases). The CDR3 runs to 16 residues. Trimming shortened V by 4 bases and J by 0 bases, and 13 bases separated the two germline ends. Germline V gene sequence: CDR1 MGHDK, CDR2 SYGVNS. CDR3 in DNA: TGTGCCAGCAGTGTCAAGGACTGGACCTCCTACAATGAGCAGTTCTTC. Its protein is CASSVKDWTSYNEQFF.

The V call is TRBV30, the J call TRBJ1-5; possible D gene TRBD1, 5 bases. The CDR3 covers 13 residues. V was cut by 3 bases and J by 6 bases, with 12 bases left in between. Germline CDR1 GTSNPN, CDR2 SVGIG (reference sequence). CDR3 DNA sequence: TGTGCCTGGAGCACCGGGGCACGTCAGCCCCAGCATTTT. This translates into CAWSTGARQPQHF.

This clone was observed a few times. The rearrangement links TRBV25-1 to TRBJ1-2; D gene uncertain. Per germline, CDR1 MGHDK and CDR2 SYGVNS. This CDR3 region has 12 residues. V was clipped by 3 bases and J by 8 bases, with 10 bases between them. The chain's CDR3 is CASSDQASGYTF. In DNA form, the CDR3 reads TGTGCCAGCAGTGACCAGGCGTCCGGCTACACCTTC.

The chain recombines TRBV15 with TRBJ2-1; the match to TRBD2 covers 8 bases. CDR3 length equals 16 residues. Germline V gene data show CDR1 as LNHNV and CDR2 as YYDKDF (reference sequence). After removal of 1 base from V and 7 bases from J, the junction contained 9 bases not matched to a gene. The CDR3 region is CATSRGGSGLENEQFF. The CDR3 nucleotides are TGTGCCACCAGCAGAGGAGGTTCGGGACTAGAGAATGAGCAGTTCTTC.

The chain is built from TRBV15 and TRBJ2-7; 7 nucleotides match TRBD1. The CDR3 totals 17 residues. The junction had 8 bases not matched to a gene; V was cut back by 0 bases and J by 0 bases. CDR1 and CDR2 from the germline V gene are LNHNV and YYDKDF (reference sequence). This chain's CDR3 is CATSRDMVGDSSYEQYF. CDR3 DNA: TGTGCCACCAGCAGAGATATGGTCGGGGACAGCTCCTACGAGCAGTACTTC. The whole variable domain, remainder taken from reference TRBV15 and TRBJ2-7, is DAMVIQNPRYQVTQFGKPVTLSCSQTLNHNVMYWYQQKSSQAPKLLFHYYDKDFNNEADTPDNFQSRRPNTSFCFLDIRSPGLGDTAMYLCATSRDMVGDSSYEQYFGPGTRLTVT.

This rearrangement joins TRBV7-2 to TRBJ2-7; D may correspond to TRBD1 or TRBD2 (5 bases each). The V end lost 2 bases, the J end lost 0 bases, and 14 bases lay between the germline ends. CDR1 is SGHTA and CDR2 is FQGNSA in the germline V gene. The CDR3 length is 16 residues. DNA of the CDR3: TGTGCCAGCAGCTTAAGGTCGGGGCCCAGCTCCTACGAGCAGTACTTC. Protein sequence: CASSLRSGPSSYEQYF.

The chain uses TRBV19 and TRBJ2-4; D tentatively reads TRBD1 or TRBD2 (6 bases each). Trimming cost V 5 bases and J 5 bases, with 16 bases left between them. The CDR3 runs 15 residues. Germline lookup yields CDR1 LNHDA and CDR2 SQIVND (reference sequence). This CDR3 is CASSPMGGSENIQYF. CDR3 nucleotide sequence: TGTGCCAGTAGTCCAATGGGGGGCAGTGAAAACATTCAGTACTTC.

This chain connects TRBV9 to TRBJ2-3; 7 bases map to TRBD1. The CDR3 extends over 15 amino acids. Per germline, CDR1 SGDLS and CDR2 YYNGEE. After removal of 4 bases from V and 4 bases from J, the junction contained 9 bases not matched to a gene. CDR3 region: CASSPRRGSADTQYF. The CDR3 DNA follows: TGTGCCAGCAGCCCACGCAGGGGGAGCGCAGATACGCAGTATTTT.